What follows are 28 T cell receptor beta chains derived from one specimen sequenced in a study of cytomegalovirus exposure and HLA in healthy donors. Assay used: immunoSEQ multiplex PCR; TCRdb lists only in-frame clones, some missing. Here the sample spans 150,000 or so clones, 89% being singletons. The sequencing input was PBMCs. The origin of the receptors is a woman in her late teens or twenties in good health and CMV-seropositive.

The chain joins TRBV7-8 to TRBJ2-7, with TRBD2 as a possible D gene (7 bases). The V gene lost 1 base and the J gene lost 3 bases, with 16 bases spanning the gap. The CDR3 is 16 amino acids. Germline CDR1 is SGHVS and CDR2 is FQNEAQ. CDR3 loop: CASSLGGGGLLYEQYF. The CDR3 DNA reads as TGTGCCAGCAGCTTAGGAGGGGGGGGCCTGCTCTACGAGCAGTACTTC.

The chain is built from TRBV19 and TRBJ1-1; D is uncertain. The CDR3 is 15 residues long. V dropped 7 bases and J dropped 0 bases, with 15 bases sitting between them. From germline, CDR1 is LNHDA and CDR2 SQIVND (reference sequence). CDR3 sequence (DNA): TGTGCCAGTACGAAATCCGGTCAATTGAACACTGAAGCTTTCTTT. Its translation: CASTKSGQLNTEAFF. Complete variable domain (other parts from reference TRBV19 and TRBJ1-1): DGGITQSPKYLFRKEGQNVTLSCEQNLNHDAMYWYRQDPGQGLRLIYYSQIVNDFQKGDIAEGYSVSREKKESFPLTVTSAQKNPTAFYLCASTKSGQLNTEAFFGQGTRLTVV.

Only one count was recorded for this clone. The rearrangement joins TRBV7-6 to TRBJ2-7, with 9 positions matching TRBD2. Unmatched junction bases numbered 12, after V lost 0 bases and J lost 6 bases. The CDR3 loop spans 17 amino acids. CDR1 and CDR2 from the germline V gene are SGHVS and FNYEAQ. For the CDR3, the DNA is TGTGCCAGCAGCTTAGCGAGTCGAGCGGGGGGCTCGCGCGAGCAGTACTTC. This translates into CASSLASRAGGSREQYF.

This rearrangement joins TRBV18 to TRBJ1-2; D call uncertain. The CDR3 consists of 12 residues. The germline V and J ends were trimmed by 5 bases and 2 bases, with 6 bases remaining between them. Per germline, CDR1 KGHSH and CDR2 LQKENI. CDR3: CASSAGNYGYTF. The DNA for the CDR3 is TGTGCCAGCTCAGCCGGGAACTATGGCTACACCTTC.

This sequence joins TRBV7-9 and TRBJ1-1; no clear D. This CDR3 spans 15 amino acids. V lost 2 bases, J lost 1 base, and 11 bases lay in between. Germline CDR1 is SEHNR and CDR2 is FQNEAQ (reference sequence). DNA for the CDR3: TGTGCCAGCAGCTTATTCCGGGGAGAGAACACTGAAGCTTTCTTT. This translates into CASSLFRGENTEAFF.

The chain uses TRBV7-6 and TRBJ2-7; D perhaps matches TRBD2 (5 bases). Trimming stripped 4 bases from V and 0 bases from J, with 13 bases between. The CDR3 totals 15 residues. Germline V gene lookup returns CDR1 SGHVS and CDR2 FNYEAQ. The CDR3 DNA reads TGTGCCAGCAGCTCCAGCGGCGGCCTCTCCTACGAGCAGTACTTC. It translates to CASSSSGGLSYEQYF.

The chain employs TRBV4-1 and TRBJ2-7, with D possibly being TRBD2 (5 bases). V was shortened by 4 bases and J by 4 bases, with 20 bases between the two germline ends. The length of the CDR3 is 16 residues. Germline CDR1 MGHRA, CDR2 YSYEKL. The CDR3 is CASSPFHGILSYEQYF. The DNA of the CDR3 is TGCGCCAGCAGCCCATTCCACGGGATTCTTTCTTACGAGCAGTACTTC.

The CDR3 region is CASSLGQDLTDTQYF. The CDR3 DNA sequence: TGTGCCAGCAGCTTGGGACAGGACCTGACAGATACGCAGTATTTT. The gene calls are TRBV5-4 and TRBJ2-3; D possibly corresponds to TRBD1 (6 bases). Per the germline V gene, CDR1 is SGHNT and CDR2 is YYREEE (reference sequence). This CDR3 is built from 15 residues. V lost 0 bases, J lost 3 bases, and 11 bases lay in between.

This clone was counted a single time. This chain uses TRBV27 with TRBJ2-3; TRBD2 matches 7 bases. With V trimmed by 1 base and J by 1 base, 2 bases remained unmatched. The length of the CDR3 is 15 residues. The germline CDR1 and CDR2 sequences are MNHEY and SMNVEV (reference sequence). The CDR3 bases are TGTGCCAGCAGTTTATACGCGGGGGGCACAGATACGCAGTATTTT. Translation gives CASSLYAGGTDTQYF.

The rearrangement joins TRBV5-1 to TRBJ2-5; 9 bases are shared with TRBD2. Germline values: CDR1 SGHRS, CDR2 YFSETQ. The V and J ends lost 7 bases and 5 bases, in that order; junction bases with no gene match: 12. This CDR3 is built from 15 residues. The CDR3 DNA is TGCGCCAGCGGATCAACTAGCGGGTCGGGGGAGACCCAGTACTTC. Amino acid sequence: CASGSTSGSGETQYF.

The genes are TRBV9 and TRBJ1-1; the D is unclear. From germline, CDR1 is SGDLS and CDR2 YYNGEE. There are 13 residues in the CDR3. With 0 bases removed from V and 11 bases from J, the gap between germline ends came to 14 bases. The CDR3 DNA is TGTGCCAGCAGCGTAGAAGAGGGAGCAGACGCTTTCTTT. Its translation is CASSVEEGADAFF.

This clone is a singleton in its sample. The gene calls are TRBV4-2 and TRBJ1-2; D not resolved. CDR3 length: 15 amino acids. Germline assignment: CDR1 LGHNA and CDR2 YNFKEQ. The V gene lost 1 base and the J gene lost 0 bases, with 9 bases spanning the gap. The DNA of the CDR3 is TGTGCCAGCAGCCAAGCCCCTACAGCTAACTATGGCTACACCTTC. Protein sequence: CASSQAPTANYGYTF.

CDR3 in amino acids: CASSERYDRVGQPQHF. The CDR3 coding sequence is TGTGCCAGCAGTGAAAGGTACGACAGGGTTGGGCAGCCCCAGCATTTT. The rearrangement joins TRBV6-1 to TRBJ1-5; 7 bases fit TRBD1. The trim removed 2 bases at V and 7 bases at J, leaving 11 bases unmatched. The CDR3 contains 16 residues. CDR1 and CDR2 from the germline V gene are MNHNS and SASEGT.

The rearrangement joins TRBV5-1 to TRBJ2-5; D ambiguous. V lost 0 bases and J lost 5, with 11 bases in between. The CDR3 has 14 amino acids. Looked up from germline, CDR1 is SGHRS and CDR2 is YFSETQ. CDR3 loop: CASSLDRLTETQYF. The CDR3 region has the DNA TGCGCCAGCAGCTTGGACAGATTAACGGAGACCCAGTACTTC.

The chain combines TRBV6-1 with TRBJ1-1; D remains ambiguous. Trimming left V 6 bases short and J 1 base short, with 15 bases between. CDR1 and CDR2 (germline): MNHNS, SASEGT. The CDR3 runs to 15 residues. The CDR3 sequence: CASRGNDGRNTEAFF. As DNA, the CDR3 is TGTGCCAGCAGAGGAAACGACGGGAGGAACACTGAAGCTTTCTTT.

This rearrangement joins TRBV27 to TRBJ1-5, with 12 bases fitting TRBD1. Looked up from germline, CDR1 is MNHEY and CDR2 is SMNVEV (reference sequence). J was trimmed by 4 bases and V by 8 bases; bases with no gene match: 9. The CDR3 is 16 amino acids. The DNA for the CDR3 is TGTGCCAGCGCCAAAACGGGACAGGGGGCGAATCAGCCCCAGCATTTT. Translating gives CASAKTGQGANQPQHF.

The J gene is TRBJ2-3, the V gene TRBV6-4; TRBD2 agrees at 16 bases. The CDR3 spans 17 residues. Trimming cost V 5 bases and J 4 bases; bases outside gene matches: 6. The germline V gene encodes CDR1 MRHNA and CDR2 SNTAGT. The CDR3 here is CASSPGTSGGASDTQYF. CDR3 nucleotide sequence: TGTGCCAGCAGTCCCGGGACTAGCGGGGGGGCCTCAGATACGCAGTATTTT.

The rearrangement joins TRBV27 to TRBJ2-3; TRBD2 matches at 8 bases. J lost 2 bases, V lost 5 bases, and 9 bases had no gene match. This CDR3 spans 16 amino acids. Per germline, CDR1 MNHEY and CDR2 SMNVEV (reference sequence). The CDR3 is CASSTRGAGVTDTQYF. The CDR3 nucleotides are TGTGCCAGCAGTACGCGGGGAGCGGGGGTCACAGATACGCAGTATTTT.

The rearrangement joins TRBV28 to TRBJ1-5, with a possible D match to TRBD1 (5 bases). CDR3 length: 16 residues. CDR1 and CDR2 from the germline V gene are MDHEN and SYDVKM. V gave up 7 bases and J gave up 6 bases, with 22 bases separating them. The CDR3 reads CASTTPGEYSRQPQHF. The CDR3 DNA reads as TGTGCCAGCACTACGCCGGGGGAGTATAGTCGTCAGCCCCAGCATTTT.

In the case of this clone: Within the sample, other DNA sequences also encode this same CDR3. The chain is built from TRBV27 and TRBJ2-7; 7 bases are shared with TRBD1. The CDR3 consists of 14 residues. V lost 6 bases to trimming and J lost 3 bases; unmatched junction nucleotides: 8. CDR1 is MNHEY, CDR2 SMNVEV, per germline (reference sequence). In DNA form, the CDR3 reads TGTGCCAGCAGCCCACCGGGACAGATCTACGAGCAGTACTTC. It codes for CASSPPGQIYEQYF.

V gene TRBV9 combines with J gene TRBJ2-3; the match to TRBD2 covers 10 bases. Germline V lookup: CDR1 SGDLS, CDR2 YYNGEE. The CDR3 is 17 amino acids. V lost 6 bases, J lost 3 bases, and 13 bases stayed unmatched. Here the CDR3 reads CASTDTLLAGATDTQYF. CDR3 coding DNA: TGTGCCAGCACAGACACACTGCTAGCGGGGGCTACAGATACGCAGTATTTT.

The chain uses TRBV10-3 and TRBJ1-2; TRBD1 matches at 9 bases. The CDR3 covers 16 residues. Germline V gene sequence: CDR1 ENHRY, CDR2 SYGVKD. V gave up 2 bases and J gave up 8 bases; unmatched junction bases: 12. The chain's CDR3 is CAISELTGTGIGGYTF. CDR3 DNA sequence: TGTGCCATCAGTGAGCTTACCGGGACAGGGATAGGAGGCTACACCTTC.

V usage is TRBV6-5 and J usage is TRBJ2-2; D perhaps matches TRBD2 (6 bases). V shed 6 bases and J shed 6 bases, with 11 bases lying between them. The germline CDR1 and CDR2 sequences are MNHEY and SVGAGI. This CDR3 has 13 residues. In DNA form, the CDR3 reads TGTGCCAGCAGACCCTCGGGAGCCGGGGAGCTGTTTTTT. This codes for CASRPSGAGELFF.

For the CDR3, the DNA is TGTGCCAGCAGGAAGACAGGATCGAACACCGGGGAGCTGTTTTTT. Protein product: CASRKTGSNTGELFF. The rearrangement joins TRBV11-2 to TRBJ2-2, with D possibly being TRBD1 (6 bases). Looked up from germline, CDR1 is SGHAT and CDR2 is FQNNGV. CDR3 size: 15 residues. V dropped 6 bases and J dropped 0 bases, with 11 bases sitting between them.

The V gene is TRBV7-2, the J gene TRBJ2-7; D is unclear. The germline gives CDR1 SGHTA, CDR2 FQGNSA. The V gene lost 0 bases and the J gene lost 3 bases, with 6 bases spanning the gap. The CDR3 sequence is 13 residues long. In nucleotides, the CDR3 is TGTGCCAGCAGCTTAGCCGTGTACTACGAGCAGTACTTC. This codes for CASSLAVYYEQYF. Together with reference TRBV7-2 and TRBJ2-7, the CDR3 gives the full variable domain: GAGVSQSPSNKVTEKGKDVELRCDPISGHTALYWYRQSLGQGLEFLIYFQGNSAPDKSGLPSDRFSAERTGGSVSTLTIQRTQQEDSAVYLCASSLAVYYEQYFGPGTRLTVT.

This chain uses TRBV6-1 with TRBJ2-1; 8 nucleotides line up with TRBD2. In germline, CDR1 is MNHNS, CDR2 SASEGT. After removal of 4 bases from V and 6 bases from J, the junction contained 5 bases not matched to a gene. This CDR3 has 14 residues. In DNA, the CDR3 is TGTGCCAGCAGTGGGGCGGGGGGCCCCAATGAGCAGTTCTTC. It is translated as CASSGAGGPNEQFF.

The V call is TRBV28, the J call TRBJ1-5; a weak D match, TRBD1 (6 bases). The CDR3 is 14 amino acids. V was clipped by 8 bases and J by 3 bases, with 14 bases between them. Germline V lookup: CDR1 MDHEN, CDR2 SYDVKM. CDR3 coding DNA: TGTGCCAGCGTTATTGGGGGCTTCAATCAGCCCCAGCATTTT. Its translation: CASVIGGFNQPQHF.

In this sample, this clone turned up once. The chain uses TRBV4-2 and TRBJ2-7; weak D call: TRBD1 (6 bases). This CDR3 region has 13 residues. The germline gives CDR1 LGHNA, CDR2 YNFKEQ. V was shortened by 0 bases and J by 9 bases, with 12 bases between the two germline ends. CDR3 nucleotides: TGTGCCAGCAGCCAAGATGTTGGGGGCGGGCAGTACTTC. This translates into CASSQDVGGGQYF.